The rows below give T cell receptor beta chains drawn from one sample of a study of graft-versus-host responses after intestinal transplantation. Repertoires were generated with immunoSEQ multiplex PCR, while TCRdb's copy carries only in-frame clones and drops some. This table has some 100,000 clones, around 90% appearing once. These TCRs' antigens remain unknown. The source was unstimulated CD8+ T cells sorted from spleen or lymph node cells, collected before transplant. These TCRs come from a human donor who was the organ donor for an intestinal transplant. Both conserved end residues are part of each CDR3. Each record gives: CDR3 DNA, CDR3 protein, D gene, J gene, clone size, V gene. The D gene is left open where the match is weak. Only some rows state a clone size, as once, few, many or a class for expanded clones.

cdr3_nt: TGTGCCAGCAGTTCGACAATGGACAGGGATCAGCCCCAGCATTTT
cdr3_aa: CASSSTMDRDQPQHF
d_call: TRBD1
j_call: TRBJ1-5
clone_size: NA
v_call: TRBV28

cdr3_nt: TGTGCCTGGAATCATGGGGGGGCAGATACGCAGTATTTT
cdr3_aa: CAWNHGGADTQYF
d_call: TRBD2
j_call: TRBJ2-3
clone_size: NA
v_call: TRBV30

cdr3_nt: TGTGCCATCAGTGAGTCGCCTAGCGCGGACCACACAGATACGCAGTATTTT
cdr3_aa: CAISESPSADHTDTQYF
d_call: NA
j_call: TRBJ2-3
clone_size: NA
v_call: TRBV10-3

cdr3_nt: TGTGCCAGCAGTTCAAATCCCTACGAGCAGTACTTC
cdr3_aa: CASSSNPYEQYF
d_call: NA
j_call: TRBJ2-7
clone_size: NA
v_call: TRBV27

cdr3_nt: TGTGCCAGCAGCCTCCGACAGGGGGGTAACACTGAAGCTTTCTTT
cdr3_aa: CASSLRQGGNTEAFF
d_call: TRBD1
j_call: TRBJ1-1
clone_size: NA
v_call: TRBV11-3

cdr3_nt: TGCGCCAGCAGCTTGTTCAGGGGTCCGAGCACAGATACGCAGTATTTT
cdr3_aa: CASSLFRGPSTDTQYF
d_call: NA
j_call: TRBJ2-3
clone_size: NA
v_call: TRBV5-1

cdr3_nt: TGCGCCAGCGAAACGGGGAGGGGCACAGATACGCAGTATTTT
cdr3_aa: CASETGRGTDTQYF
d_call: TRBD2
j_call: TRBJ2-3
clone_size: once
v_call: TRBV10-2

cdr3_nt: TGTGCCAGCAGTCCTCACTTCGCATTTGAAGCTTTCTTT
cdr3_aa: CASSPHFAFEAFF
d_call: NA
j_call: TRBJ1-1
clone_size: NA
v_call: TRBV7-9

cdr3_nt: TGTGCCAGTTCAACAGGGCAGAGCTATGGCTACACCTTC
cdr3_aa: CASSTGQSYGYTF
d_call: NA
j_call: TRBJ1-2
clone_size: NA
v_call: TRBV19

cdr3_nt: TGTGCCACCGTTAGACAGGCTGCTGGCTACACCTTC
cdr3_aa: CATVRQAAGYTF
d_call: NA
j_call: TRBJ1-2
clone_size: NA
v_call: TRBV2

cdr3_nt: TGTGCCACCCTATACCAGACAGGGGTCGGGGCCAACGTCCTGACTTTC
cdr3_aa: CATLYQTGVGANVLTF
d_call: TRBD1
j_call: TRBJ2-6
clone_size: NA
v_call: TRBV27

cdr3_nt: TGTGCCAGCGAACTGAACACTCGCAGCGGTACGCAGTATTTT
cdr3_aa: CASELNTRSGTQYF
d_call: NA
j_call: TRBJ2-3
clone_size: NA
v_call: TRBV7-9

cdr3_nt: TGTGCCAGCAGCTTAGTAGGGACACCTAACTATGGCTACACCTTC
cdr3_aa: CASSLVGTPNYGYTF
d_call: NA
j_call: TRBJ1-2
clone_size: once
v_call: TRBV13

cdr3_nt: TGTGCCAGCAGCTTAGGTTCGGATAATTCACCCCTCCACTTT
cdr3_aa: CASSLGSDNSPLHF
d_call: NA
j_call: TRBJ1-6
clone_size: NA
v_call: TRBV7-9

cdr3_nt: TGTGCCAGCAGCCAAGGAGTACAGGAGCGTTCACCCCTCCACTTT
cdr3_aa: CASSQGVQERSPLHF
d_call: NA
j_call: TRBJ1-6
clone_size: NA
v_call: TRBV4-2

cdr3_nt: TGTGCCAGCAGCTCGACTAACTCCTACAATGAGCAGTTCTTC
cdr3_aa: CASSSTNSYNEQFF
d_call: NA
j_call: TRBJ2-1
clone_size: NA
v_call: TRBV7-9

cdr3_nt: TGCGCCAGCAGCCAGACAGGACCAGGGGGCACTGAAGCTTTCTTT
cdr3_aa: CASSQTGPGGTEAFF
d_call: TRBD1
j_call: TRBJ1-1
clone_size: once
v_call: TRBV4-1

cdr3_nt: TGTGCCAGCAGCATCCGACAGGGCCGGGGCTCCTACAATGAGCAGTTCTTC
cdr3_aa: CASSIRQGRGSYNEQFF
d_call: NA
j_call: TRBJ2-1
clone_size: NA
v_call: TRBV21-1

cdr3_nt: TGTGCCAGCAGTGTCTGGACAGTTTACGAGCAGTACTTC
cdr3_aa: CASSVWTVYEQYF
d_call: NA
j_call: TRBJ2-7
clone_size: NA
v_call: TRBV6-1

cdr3_nt: TGTGCCAGTAGTATTTTCGGGAGCTCCTACGAGCAGTACTTC
cdr3_aa: CASSIFGSSYEQYF
d_call: NA
j_call: TRBJ2-7
clone_size: NA
v_call: TRBV19

cdr3_nt: TGTGCTCATCTCGAGAACAGGGTTGGAACTGAAGCTTTCTTT
cdr3_aa: CAHLENRVGTEAFF
d_call: NA
j_call: TRBJ1-1
clone_size: NA
v_call: TRBV28

cdr3_nt: TGTGCCAGCGGGAATAGCGATCGGACAGATACGCAGTATTTT
cdr3_aa: CASGNSDRTDTQYF
d_call: NA
j_call: TRBJ2-3
clone_size: NA
v_call: TRBV7-9